These T cell receptor beta chains were read from a single sample in a study of breast tumors, draining lymph nodes, adjacent tissues. From the multiplex PCR reads, TCRdb called clonotypes with MiXCR, one entry per CDR3 protein. The data show over 20,000 distinct CDR3 sequences, about 25% seen once. Sequences were obtained from breast tumor tissue. The receptors were sampled from a female donor with breast cancer. Some clones in this sample may be carry-over from other donors' samples. The CDR3 runs from the conserved cysteine through the conserved F or W. The D gene is left open where the match is weak. Some rows mark clone size as missing; the rest say once, few, many or name a class of expanded clone.

len,j_gene,abundance,d_gene,v_gene,CDR3nt,CDR3aa
13,TRBJ1-3,many,.,TRBV28,TGTGCCAGCAGCGGGACACCTGGAAACACCATATATTTT,CASSGTPGNTIYF
18,TRBJ2-2,medium-sized,TRBD2,TRBV7-3,TGTGCCAGCAGCGCCGCAGCCGGGGGGGGCAACAGGACCGGGGAGCTGTTTTTT,CASSAAAGGGNRTGELFF
15,TRBJ2-7,many,.,TRBV6-1,TGTGCCAGCAGTGAATTCGCCTCGAGGTACTACGAGCAGTACTTC,CASSEFASRYYEQYF
14,TRBJ1-5,many,.,TRBV6-6,TGTGCCAGCAGTTACGAGGCGGGAGATCAGCCCCAGCATTTT,CASSYEAGDQPQHF
15,TRBJ2-1,many,.,TRBV4-1,TGCGCCAGCACCCTTAGCGCTAGCTCCTACAATGAGCAGTTCTTC,CASTLSASSYNEQFF
14,TRBJ1-2,many,.,TRBV28,TGTGCCAGCAGGATTTGGGGGAGTTCCTATGGCTACACCTTC,CASRIWGSSYGYTF
14,TRBJ2-1,many,.,TRBV2,TGTGCCAGCAGTGTAAGGGCAGGGCGGGATGAGCAGTTCTTC,CASSVRAGRDEQFF
14,TRBJ2-1,many,TRBD2,TRBV7-9,TGTGCCAGCAGGCAACTAGCGGGAGCCCCCGAGCAGTTCTTC,CASRQLAGAPEQFF
14,TRBJ2-5,.,.,TRBV28,TGTGCCAGCAGTGCTCCAACAGGGAAAGAGACCCAGTACTTC,CASSAPTGKETQYF
14,TRBJ1-4,medium-sized,.,TRBV2,TGTGCCAGCAGTGCCGCCAGTAATAATGAAAAACTGTTTTTT,CASSAASNNEKLFF
15,TRBJ1-6,many,.,TRBV6-2/TRBV6-3,TGTGCCAGCAGTTACGATACAGGACTAAATTCACCCCTCCACTTT,CASSYDTGLNSPLHF
15,TRBJ1-3,many,.,TRBV7-3,TGTGCCAGCAGCCCCACCTCAGGGGCTGGAAACACCATATATTTT,CASSPTSGAGNTIYF
16,TRBJ2-1,medium-sized,TRBD2,TRBV24-1,TGTGCCACCAGTGATGGACTAGCGGGAGCCCACAATGAGCAGTTCTTC,CATSDGLAGAHNEQFF
15,TRBJ2-2,many,.,TRBV7-2,TGTGCCAGCAGCTTAAGAGCTAGGAGCACCGGGGAGCTGTTTTTT,CASSLRARSTGELFF
15,TRBJ2-1,many,.,TRBV2,TGTGCCAGCAGTGGTCTGGGGGGCTCCTACAATGAGCAGTTCTTC,CASSGLGGSYNEQFF
15,TRBJ2-7,.,.,TRBV6-1,TGTGCCAGCAGTGAGATGAGGGGCGTCCCCTACGAGCAGTATTTC,CASSEMRGVPYEQYF
14,TRBJ2-7,many,TRBD1,TRBV29-1,TGCAGCGTTAGAGTCTGGACAGGGGACTACGAGCAGTACTTC,CSVRVWTGDYEQYF